This T cell receptor beta chain is from a study of response to subunit inactivated influenza vaccine. In germline, CDR1 is SQVTM, CDR2 ANQGSEA. Trimming cost V 5 bases and J 6 bases; bases outside gene matches: 22. The CDR3 covers 19 residues. Via MiXCR, TCRdb re-called the RT-PCR reads, giving one row per CDR3 protein. Among about 310,000 distinct CDR3 sequences listed, roughly 20% were seen once. This clonotype was picked up many times. The receptor comes from a man aged 50 to 69 who received an inactivated influenza vaccine. This sequence joins TRBV29-1 and TRBJ2-1, with 10 bases fitting TRBD2. The sample consisted of PBMCs from blood, taken about 20 months after vaccination. CDR3 region: CSVIQGAIAGGPLGNEQFF. The DNA of the CDR3 is TGCAGCGTTATCCAGGGTGCGATAGCGGGAGGACCCCTGGGCAATGAGCAGTTCTTC.